This is a list of T cell receptor beta chains from one sample in a study of control samples from healthy donors and cancer patients. Clones were read by immunoSEQ multiplex PCR, and TCRdb kept only the in-frame ones, dropping some. The sample lists some 95,000 clones; approximately 80% were seen once. The sample taken for sequencing was blood. These receptors all come from a woman aged 25 to 39 in good health. Each CDR3 is given with its conserved first and last residue. The D gene is left open where the match is weak. The size entry is marked missing in some rows and otherwise reads once, few, many or a size class.

clone size	V gene	J gene	D gene	CDR3 protein	CDR3 DNA
NA	TRBV18	TRBJ1-1	NA	CASSPQGIEAFF	TGTGCCAGCTCACCCCAGGGTATTGAAGCTTTCTTT
few	TRBV7-9	TRBJ1-1	NA	CASSSAGGNTEAFF	TGTGCCAGCAGCTCCGCAGGAGGTAACACTGAAGCTTTCTTT
NA	TRBV19	TRBJ1-1	NA	CASSIAPNTEAFF	TGTGCCAGTAGTATCGCCCCGAACACTGAAGCTTTCTTT
NA	TRBV5-1	TRBJ1-1	TRBD1	CASRDRGYIDTEAFF	TGCGCCAGCAGGGACAGGGGATACATCGACACTGAAGCTTTCTTT
few	TRBV6-5	TRBJ1-5	TRBD1	CASMIQGYNQPQHF	TGTGCCAGCATGATACAGGGGTACAATCAGCCCCAGCATTTT
NA	TRBV6-5	TRBJ1-1	NA	CASRDNLNTEAFF	TGTGCCAGCAGGGACAACTTGAACACTGAAGCTTTCTTT
NA	TRBV6-2/TRBV6-3	TRBJ2-1	TRBD2	CASSHGTSGYNEQFF	TGTGCCAGCAGCCACGGGACTAGCGGATACAATGAGCAGTTCTTC
NA	TRBV19	TRBJ1-4	NA	CASSERMGKLFF	TGTGCCAGTAGTGAGAGGATGGGAAAACTGTTTTTT
NA	TRBV5-4	TRBJ1-1	NA	CASSLAGLDTEAFF	TGTGCCAGCAGCTTGGCGGGTTTAGACACTGAAGCTTTCTTT
NA	TRBV21-1	TRBJ1-1	NA	CASSKARTGRTEAFF	TGTGCCAGCAGCAAAGCCAGGACAGGGCGGACTGAAGCTTTCTTT
NA	TRBV9	TRBJ1-5	NA	CASSVDGGLNQPQHF	TGTGCCAGCAGCGTAGACGGGGGGCTTAATCAGCCCCAGCATTTT
NA	TRBV11-2	TRBJ1-3	TRBD1	CASSFDRASGNTIYF	TGTGCCAGCAGCTTTGACAGGGCCTCTGGAAACACCATATATTTT
NA	TRBV7-2	TRBJ2-1	NA	CASRPQWRNEQFF	TGTGCCAGCAGGCCCCAATGGCGGAATGAGCAGTTCTTC